This T cell receptor (beta chain) was identified in a study of blood T cell repertoires in COVID-19. Repertoires were generated with immunoSEQ multiplex PCR, while TCRdb's copy carries only in-frame clones and drops some. The data show 150,000 to 200,000 clones, around 83% seen once. The receptor comes from a woman aged 40 to 50 with acute or convalescent COVID-19. Sequenced sample: peripheral blood.

The CDR3 is CASTTGFFPYF. The CDR3, as DNA: TGTGCCAGCACCACAGGGTTTTTTCCGTACTTC. This chain uses TRBV2 with TRBJ2-4; D is perhaps TRBD1 (6 bases). CDR3 size: 11 residues. The V end lost 7 bases, the J end lost 15 bases, and 16 bases lay between the germline ends. In germline, CDR1 is SNHLY, CDR2 FYNNEI.